This TCR beta chain is from a study of T-cell memory formation after mild COVID-19. TCRdb re-called the 5' RACE reads with MiXCR, one entry per CDR3 protein. Of some 600,000 distinct CDR3 sequences listed, about 18% are singletons. This clonotype was seen a few times. In germline, CDR1 is LGHNA, CDR2 YNFKEQ. V gave up 1 base and J gave up 6 bases, with 9 bases separating them. The CDR3 has 13 amino acids. What was sequenced was PBMCs or a T cell subset sorted from them (not recorded which). The sequence derives from an adult woman who had mild COVID-19 (a few samples of this study predate the infection). Cell type and time point are not known. The genes are TRBV4-2 and TRBJ1-1, with D unclear. CDR3 sequence (DNA): TGTGCCAGCAGCCAAGGGGGTCCGGCTGAAGCTTTCTTT. Protein product: CASSQGGPAEAFF.